This T cell receptor (beta chain) was captured in a study of T cell responses to AZD1222 COVID-19 vaccine. Whole-study findings and limits: Regions 160-218 and 743-854 held dominance among vaccine-associated CD4 TCRs, which spanned spike. Just five or six AZD1222 recipients were seropositive at baseline. Targets within unmutated variant regions were reportedly found for nearly half of spike-specific TCRs.

In the case of this clone: What it binds is unknown.

Sequencing used immunoSEQ multiplex PCR; TCRdb keeps in-frame clones, though not all of them. The repertoire holds some 120,000 clones, with 75% to 90% as singletons. There are 13 residues in the CDR3. Deletions cut 5 bases from V and 5 bases from J, with 12 bases between. Germline values: CDR1 SEHNR, CDR2 FQNEAQ (reference sequence). The starting material was peripheral blood, obtained on day 0 of AZD1222 vaccination. The receptor's source is an adult in good health. The chain links TRBV7-9 to TRBJ1-2, with D maybe TRBD1 (5 bases). In DNA form, the CDR3 reads TGTGCCAGCAGCCCCAGGGATACTTATGGCTACACCTTC. Protein sequence: CASSPRDTYGYTF.